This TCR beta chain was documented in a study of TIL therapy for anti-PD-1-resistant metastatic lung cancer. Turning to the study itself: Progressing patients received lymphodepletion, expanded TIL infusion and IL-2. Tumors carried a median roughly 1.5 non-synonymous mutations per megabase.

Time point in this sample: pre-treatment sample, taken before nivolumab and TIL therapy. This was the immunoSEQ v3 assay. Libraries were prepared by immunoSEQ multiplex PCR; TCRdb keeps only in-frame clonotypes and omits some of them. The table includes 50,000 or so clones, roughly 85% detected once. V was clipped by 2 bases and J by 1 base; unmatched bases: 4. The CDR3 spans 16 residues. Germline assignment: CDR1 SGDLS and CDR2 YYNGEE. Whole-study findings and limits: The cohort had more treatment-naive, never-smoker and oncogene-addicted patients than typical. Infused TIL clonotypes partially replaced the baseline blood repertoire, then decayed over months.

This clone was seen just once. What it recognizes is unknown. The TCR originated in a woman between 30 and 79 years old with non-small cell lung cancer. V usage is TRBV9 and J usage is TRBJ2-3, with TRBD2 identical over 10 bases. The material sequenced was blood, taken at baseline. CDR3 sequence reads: CASSVGTSDRTDTQYF. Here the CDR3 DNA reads TGTGCCAGCAGCGTGGGGACTAGCGACCGCACAGATACGCAGTATTTT.